This T cell receptor beta chain emerged from a study of human CD8 memory T cell subsets. Buffy coats of healthy donors supplied the PBMC. Researchers made TCR beta libraries via UMI-labeled 5' RACE. With the 5' RACE reads reprocessed, TCRdb shows one record per CDR3 protein and no DNA. The listing contains some 12,000 distinct CDR3 sequences. Germline CDR1 and CDR2: SGHAT and FQNNGV. This CDR3 contains 14 residues. This clonotype is identified as medium-sized from frequency. Sequenced input: CD8+ T cells from PBMCs. This rearrangement joins TRBV11-2 to TRBJ1-2. The origin of this receptor is a human donor in good health. The chain's CDR3 is CASSLENSRYGYTF.